This T cell receptor (beta chain) was identified in a study of Ad26.COV2.S vaccination and SARS-CoV-2 variants. About the study: Once or twice, 56 days apart, Ad26.COV2.S was delivered intramuscularly. The study, taken as a whole, reports: Total T cell responses were possibly underestimated by TCR breadth and depth analyses.

The germline CDR1 and CDR2 sequences are SGHAT and FQNNGV. Deletions cut 5 bases from V and 5 bases from J, with 18 bases between. The CDR3 is made up of 15 amino acids. Clones were read by immunoSEQ multiplex PCR, and TCRdb kept only the in-frame ones, dropping some. The sample shows 350,000 to 400,000 clones, around nine tenths of them seen only once. Treatment reported: 15 to 20 received Ad26.COV2.S at low or high dose, single or two shots; about 5 received placebo; per-sample allocation not given. Collection of the samples took place on day 63 after the first injection of vaccine or placebo. The donor was a Boston adult aged 18-55 years. As regards this clone: The antigen remains unidentified.

The sequence was obtained from a person aged 18-60 years who received the Ad26.COV2.S COVID-19 vaccine or a placebo. This chain uses TRBV11-2 with TRBJ1-2; TRBD1 is a possible D gene (5 bases). The material sequenced was peripheral blood, taken in a trial of Ad26.COV2.S vaccine versus placebo. This CDR3 reads CASSTGRTSWYGYTF. The CDR3 DNA reads as TGTGCCAGCAGCACGGGACGGACCTCCTGGTATGGCTACACCTTC.